This T cell receptor beta chain was profiled in a study of blood T cell repertoires in COVID-19. Study background: Sources were T cells, B-cell-depleted T cells, or PBMCs; the material itself was cDNA or gDNA.

The CDR3 covers 14 residues. CDR1 and CDR2 from the germline V gene are MNHEY and SVGAGI. Trimming took 6 bases from V and 2 from J; bases not matched to a gene: 7. In the original processing: Quantification of nucleated cells was approximated via reference gene primer amplification. Sequenced by immunoSEQ multiplex PCR; TCRdb stores in-frame clones only, minus some. Clonal size and the V and J genes are those of that table, whereas D and trimming came from the DNA. The sample contains 300,000 or so clones, more than 85% of which appear only once. This receptor was identified in a man between 65 and 79 years old with acute or convalescent COVID-19. The sample was peripheral blood. The chain is built from TRBV6-5 and TRBJ2-7; TRBD1 aligns across 7 bases. The CDR3 coding sequence is TGTGCCAGCAGGACCGGGACAGAGACCTACGAGCAGTACTTC. Translated, it gives CASRTGTETYEQYF.